This T cell receptor (beta chain) is from a study of early T cells in non-severe SARS-CoV-2 infection. This clonotype showed up many times. TCRdb analysed the 5' RACE reads with MiXCR anew, one entry per CDR3 protein. There are more than 65,000 distinct CDR3 sequences in the sample; roughly 13% occur only once, and about 1.1% lies in the top ten. Trimming pared 1 base from V and 3 bases from J, leaving 13 bases between. CDR3 size: 16 residues. CDR1 is SGHTA, CDR2 FQGNSA, per germline. Sequences were obtained from whole blood. V and J are TRBV7-2 and TRBJ2-1; D is possibly TRBD2 (6 bases). The receptor was derived from an adult who was a healthcare worker with PCR-confirmed SARS-CoV-2 infection or an uninfected control (not recorded which). The CDR3 DNA sequence: TGTGCCAGCAGCTTAGGGTCTAGCGCCTTCTACAATGAGCAGTTCTTC. Residues: CASSLGSSAFYNEQFF.